This passage covers 22 T cell receptor beta chains from one sample sequenced in a study of breast tumors, draining lymph nodes, adjacent tissues. Axillary draining lymph nodes of breast cancer patients supplied the node samples. TCRdb reanalysed the multiplex PCR reads using MiXCR and keeps one entry per CDR3 protein. The table records some 230,000 distinct CDR3 sequences, under 40% of them present only once. The specimen was axillary lymph node tissue. Receptors originate from a female donor with breast cancer. Some clones in this sample may be carry-over from other donors' samples.

This clonotype has a single count. This likely comes from a read error, as the CDR3 has no conserved phenylalanine or tryptophan at its end. The DNA is left out, because the CDR3 cannot be placed on it with certainty; the CDR3 is given as TCRdb lists it. CDR3 protein: CASSPGLA. The J gene is TRBJ1-3, the V gene TRBV12-3 or TRBV12-4. The CDR3 is 8 amino acids in total, end residues counted.

The sample holds many counts of this clonotype. The chain carries TRBV5-1 and TRBJ1-5; 8 nucleotides match TRBD1. V shed 2 bases and J 7 bases; nucleotides not matched to a gene: 5. The CDR3 contains 14 residues. CDR1 is SGHRS, CDR2 YFSETQ, per germline. CDR3 in DNA: TGCGCCAGCAGCTTTTCAGGGGGCGAACAGCCCCAGCATTTT. It translates to CASSFSGGEQPQHF. The whole variable domain, filled in from reference TRBV5-1 and TRBJ1-5, reads KAGVTQTPRYLIKTRGQQVTLSCSPISGHRSVSWYQQTPGQGLQFLFEYFSETQRNKGNFPGRFSGRQFSNSRSEMNVSTLELGDSALYLCASSFSGGEQPQHFGDGTRLSIL.

This clonotype was recorded only once. A clone one base away is much larger, so this may be a read error. The chain links TRBV12-3 or TRBV12-4 to TRBJ2-6, with a possible D match to TRBD1 (5 bases). The CDR3 is 15 residues long. The chain's CDR3 is CASSFRNSGANALTF. The CDR3 DNA reads as TGTGCCAGCAGTTTCCGGAACTCTGGGGCCAACGCCCTGACTTTC.

This clonotype was seen ten or more times. The rearrangement joins TRBV20-1 to TRBJ2-1, with D perhaps matching TRBD1 (6 bases). The germline V gene has CDR1 DFQATT and CDR2 SNEGSKA (reference sequence). Trimming took 2 bases from V and 6 from J, leaving 14 bases between them. There are 14 residues in the CDR3. The CDR3 DNA sequence: TGCAGTGCTAGAACATTATCGACAGGCAATGAGCAGTTCTTC. It encodes CSARTLSTGNEQFF.

This clonotype was counted many times. The chain has TRBV5-1 and TRBJ1-2; D gene uncertain. V was clipped by 0 bases and J by 4 bases, with 16 bases between them. Germline-derived CDR1 and CDR2 are SGHRS and YFSETQ. The CDR3 totals 16 residues. The CDR3 is CASSLDSWVGSYGYTF. For the CDR3, the DNA is TGCGCCAGCAGCTTGGACTCCTGGGTAGGGAGCTATGGCTACACCTTC.

Concerning this clonotype itself: Compared with germline, one end of the junction differs, possibly owing to a read error. V is TRBV7-9 and J is TRBJ1-3, with 10 bases that match TRBD1. Germline assignment: CDR1 SEHNR and CDR2 FQNEAQ (reference sequence). This CDR3 has 16 amino acids. The CDR3 is CASSRGQGLSGNTTYF. In DNA form, the CDR3 reads TGTGCCAGCAGTCGGGGACAGGGGCTCTCTGGAAACACCACATATTTT.

This clonotype has a handful of counts. The genes are TRBV7-9 and TRBJ1-1; D perhaps matches TRBD1 (6 bases). The V gene lost 8 bases and the J gene lost 1 base, with 11 bases spanning the gap. In germline, CDR1 is SEHNR, CDR2 FQNEAQ (reference sequence). The CDR3 loop spans 13 amino acids. CDR3 in DNA: TGTGCCAGCCAGGGACATCCGAACACTGAAGCTTTCTTT. It specifies CASQGHPNTEAFF.

The chain combines TRBV7-7 with TRBJ1-2, with D maybe TRBD1 (5 bases). The length of the CDR3 is 14 residues. Germline CDR1 and CDR2: SSHAT and FNYEAQ (reference sequence). The CDR3 region is CARDPRQTNYGYTF. The CDR3 region has the DNA TGTGCTAGAGACCCCCGACAGACTAACTATGGCTACACCTTC.

The chain employs TRBV4-1 and TRBJ2-1; no clear D gene. V was trimmed by 0 bases and J by 0 bases, leaving 9 bases between them. The V gene's germline CDR1 is MGHRA and CDR2 YSYEKL. This CDR3 is 16 amino acids long. CDR3 protein: CASSQDSGNSYNEQFF. The CDR3 DNA reads TGCGCCAGCAGCCAAGATTCAGGAAACTCCTACAATGAGCAGTTCTTC.

Points on this clonotype: Its ends do not fully match the called genes, so a read error is possible. This sequence joins TRBV20-1 and TRBJ2-5; weak D call: TRBD1 (7 bases). The CDR3 has 14 residues. Per the germline V gene, CDR1 is DFQATT and CDR2 is SNEGSKA (reference sequence). As DNA, the CDR3 is TGCAGTGCTAGGGGGGGACAGCTCCAAGCGACCCAGTACTTC. Residues: CSARGGQLQATQYF.

This clonotype was counted at least ten times. V gene TRBV9 combines with J gene TRBJ2-2; D unresolved. The CDR3 length is 13 residues. Trimming left V 4 bases short and J 10 bases short, with 14 bases between. Germline V gene sequence: CDR1 SGDLS, CDR2 YYNGEE. CDR3 sequence reads: CASSREDGAELFF. As DNA, the CDR3 is TGTGCCAGCAGCAGAGAAGATGGTGCGGAGCTGTTTTTT.

This clonotype was picked up many times. The chain employs TRBV4-3 and TRBJ1-6, with TRBD1 as a possible D gene (5 bases). Per germline, CDR1 LGHNA and CDR2 YSLEER. CDR3 size: 14 residues. Trimming removed 0 bases at V and 9 bases at J, with 9 bases between. The CDR3: CASSQDREGSPLHF. CDR3 in DNA: TGCGCCAGCAGCCAAGACAGGGAGGGTTCACCCCTCCACTTT.

This clonotype occurred once. The J gene is TRBJ2-3, the V gene TRBV4-1, with 13 bases aligning to TRBD2. This CDR3 has 17 residues. Per the germline V gene, CDR1 is MGHRA and CDR2 is YSYEKL. V trimming: 1 base; J trimming: 6 bases; junction bases outside the gene matches: 7. The CDR3 region is CASSQGGLAGAGDTQYF. The DNA for the CDR3 is TGCGCCAGCAGCCAAGGCGGACTAGCGGGAGCAGGCGATACGCAGTATTTT.

This rearrangement joins TRBV5-1 to TRBJ2-1; 13 nucleotides line up with TRBD2. Losses at the gene ends were 3 bases for V and 5 bases for J; bases not matched to a gene: 5. The CDR3 sequence is 16 residues long. Germline lookup yields CDR1 SGHRS and CDR2 YFSETQ. The CDR3 bases are TGCGCCAGCAGCTCACTAGCGGGGGGGTTTAACAATGAGCAGTTCTTC. Residues: CASSSLAGGFNNEQFF. Full variable domain (missing parts from reference TRBV5-1 and TRBJ2-1): KAGVTQTPRYLIKTRGQQVTLSCSPISGHRSVSWYQQTPGQGLQFLFEYFSETQRNKGNFPGRFSGRQFSNSRSEMNVSTLELGDSALYLCASSSLAGGFNNEQFFGPGTRLTVL.

This clonotype was found many times. A read error may produce the germline difference seen at one junction end. The chain links TRBV7-9 to TRBJ1-2; D is unclear. CDR3 length: 15 residues. Germline V gene sequence: CDR1 SEHNR, CDR2 FQNEAQ (reference sequence). The CDR3: CASSLGQSGNYGYPF. In DNA, the CDR3 is TGTGCCAGCAGCTTAGGGCAGAGTGGAAACTATGGCTACCCCTTC.

Concerning this clonotype itself: The germline gene is not matched at one end of the junction; a read error may be the cause. V usage is TRBV18 and J usage is TRBJ2-1; TRBD1 matches at 11 bases. The CDR3 totals 14 residues. CDR1 and CDR2 from the germline V gene are KGHSH and LQKENI. CDR3 residues: CASPPGQGVYEQFF. CDR3 nucleotide sequence: TGTGCCAGCCCACCGGGACAGGGGGTATATGAGCAGTTCTTC.

Turning to this clonotype: Mismatch with germline at one junction end may stem from a read error. The V and J genes are TRBV7-2 and TRBJ2-4; D ambiguous. The CDR3 is 15 amino acids. Germline V CDR1 and CDR2: SGHTA, FQGNSA. CDR3 nucleotides: TGTGCCAGCAGCTTTATCGAGAGAGCCAAAAACATTCAGCACTTC. As protein: CASSFIERAKNIQHF.

This rearrangement joins TRBV20-1 to TRBJ1-1; D is perhaps TRBD1 (6 bases). Trimming removed 5 bases at V and 1 base at J, with 8 bases between. Germline CDR1 and CDR2: DFQATT and SNEGSKA (reference sequence). The CDR3 runs 12 residues. Here the CDR3 DNA reads TGCAGTGCTCACAGGGAGAACACTGAAGCTTTCTTT. This gives the protein CSAHRENTEAFF.

This clonotype has ten or more counts. The chain employs TRBV11-3 and TRBJ2-5; tentatively, D is TRBD2 (5 bases). CDR3 length: 14 residues. V lost 5 bases to trimming and J lost 1 base, with 11 bases between them. The germline CDR1 and CDR2 sequences are SGHNT and YENEEA. Here the CDR3 reads CASSHRTAQETQYF. The CDR3, as DNA: TGTGCCAGCAGCCACCGGACTGCCCAAGAGACCCAGTACTTC. Drawing the rest from reference TRBV11-3 and TRBJ2-5, the complete variable domain is EAGVVQSPRYKIIEKKQPVAFWCNPISGHNTLYWYLQNLGQGPELLIRYENEEAVDDSQLPKDRFSAERLKGVDSTLKIQPAELGDSAVYLCASSHRTAQETQYFGPGTRLLVL.

The sample holds many counts of this clonotype. CDR3 amino acids: CASSDVGTGGFEQYF. The CDR3 DNA reads TGTGCCAGCAGCGACGTTGGGACAGGGGGCTTCGAGCAGTACTTC. The V gene is TRBV2, the J gene TRBJ2-7, with 12 nucleotides matching TRBD1. V lost 6 bases to trimming and J lost 6 bases; unmatched junction nucleotides: 9. CDR3 length: 15 amino acids. Germline CDR1 is SNHLY and CDR2 is FYNNEI.

This clonotype came up many times. The gene calls are TRBV5-1 and TRBJ1-6; D is ambiguous. V lost 0 bases and J 5 bases, leaving 6 bases between the germline ends. This CDR3 is 14 amino acids long. Germline V gene sequence: CDR1 SGHRS, CDR2 YFSETQ. The CDR3 DNA reads as TGCGCCAGCAGCTTGGATACCCATAATTCACCCCTCCACTTT. Translating gives CASSLDTHNSPLHF.

The chain carries TRBV7-2 and TRBJ1-2, with D tentatively TRBD1 (6 bases). Germline V gene sequence: CDR1 SGHTA, CDR2 FQGNSA. V was shortened by 5 bases and J by 13 bases, with 26 bases between the two germline ends. CDR3 size: 15 residues. As DNA, the CDR3 is TGTGCCAGCAGCCTGAGCCCCGTCACTAGCGGGGGGGCCACCTTC. As protein: CASSLSPVTSGGATF. Variable domain in full (rest from reference TRBV7-2 and TRBJ1-2): GAGVSQSPSNKVTEKGKDVELRCDPISGHTALYWYRQSLGQGLEFLIYFQGNSAPDKSGLPSDRFSAERTGGSVSTLTIQRTQQEDSAVYLCASSLSPVTSGGATFGSGTRLTVV.